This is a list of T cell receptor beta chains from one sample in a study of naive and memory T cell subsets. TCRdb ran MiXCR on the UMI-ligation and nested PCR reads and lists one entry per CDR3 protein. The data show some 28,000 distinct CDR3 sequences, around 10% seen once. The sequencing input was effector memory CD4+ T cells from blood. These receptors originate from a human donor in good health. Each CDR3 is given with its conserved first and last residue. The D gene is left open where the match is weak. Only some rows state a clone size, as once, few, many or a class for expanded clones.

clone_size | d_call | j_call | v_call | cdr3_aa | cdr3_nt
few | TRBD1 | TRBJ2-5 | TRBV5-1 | CASRRTAGGLETQYF | TGCGCCAGCAGGCGGACGGCAGGGGGCTTAGAGACCCAGTACTTC
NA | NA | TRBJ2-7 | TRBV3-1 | CASSQGWGYLYF | TGTGCCAGCAGCCAAGGATGGGGATATTTGTACTTC
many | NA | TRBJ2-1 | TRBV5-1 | CASTRDFSNYNEQFF | TGCGCCAGCACTCGGGACTTTTCTAACTACAATGAGCAGTTCTTC
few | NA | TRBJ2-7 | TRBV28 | CASRPGGELVTYEQYF | TGTGCCAGCAGACCGGGGGGCGAACTTGTAACCTACGAGCAGTACTTC
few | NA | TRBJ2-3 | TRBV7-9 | CASSSGTRTDTQYF | TGTGCCAGCAGCTCCGGGACACGCACAGATACGCAGTATTTT
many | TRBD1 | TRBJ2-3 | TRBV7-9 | CASSLQGGTDTQYF | TGTGCCAGCAGCTTACAGGGGGGCACAGATACGCAGTATTTT
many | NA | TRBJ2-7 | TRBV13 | CASSLGPPDEQYF | TGTGCCAGCAGCTTAGGGCCACCCGACGAGCAGTACTTC
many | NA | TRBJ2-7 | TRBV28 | CASTYGPPRSYEQYF | TGTGCCAGCACCTACGGGCCACCTAGGTCATACGAGCAGTACTTC
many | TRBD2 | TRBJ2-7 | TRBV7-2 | CASSSPGLRIHEQYF | TGTGCCAGCAGCTCCCCGGGACTAAGAATTCACGAGCAGTACTTC
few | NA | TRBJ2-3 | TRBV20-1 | CSATGRVLDTQYF | TGCAGTGCTACTGGGCGGGTGCTAGATACGCAGTATTTT
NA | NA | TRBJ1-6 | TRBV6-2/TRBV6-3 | CASSYLRDSPLHF | TGTGCCAGCAGTTACCTGCGGGATTCACCCCTCCACTTT
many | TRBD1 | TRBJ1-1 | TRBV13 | CASSPPSPGGTEAFF | TGTGCCAGCAGCCCCCCCTCTCCAGGGGGCACTGAAGCTTTCTTT
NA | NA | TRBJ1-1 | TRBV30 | CAWANPRGANTEAFF | TGTGCCTGGGCTAATCCGAGGGGGGCGAACACTGAAGCTTTCTTT
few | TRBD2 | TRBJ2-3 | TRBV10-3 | CAISDLAGSTDTQYF | TGTGCCATCAGTGACCTAGCGGGAAGCACAGATACGCAGTATTTT
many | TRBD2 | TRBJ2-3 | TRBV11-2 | CASSFISRGRAQYF | TGTGCCAGCAGCTTTATTTCCCGCGGGAGGGCCCAGTATTTT
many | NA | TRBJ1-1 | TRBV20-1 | CSASGRGRNTEAFF | TGCAGTGCAAGTGGCAGGGGCCGGAACACTGAAGCTTTCTTT
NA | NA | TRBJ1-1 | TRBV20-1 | CSARAGGRFMNTEAFF | TGCAGTGCTAGAGCGGGGGGCCGGTTCATGAACACTGAAGCTTTCTTT
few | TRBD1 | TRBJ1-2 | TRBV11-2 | CASSADRVYGYTF | TGTGCCAGCAGCGCCGACAGGGTCTATGGCTACACCTTC
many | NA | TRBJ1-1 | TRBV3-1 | CASSQGGKEEAFF | TGTGCCAGCAGCCAAGGGGGAAAGGAGGAAGCTTTCTTT
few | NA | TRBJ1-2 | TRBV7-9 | CASSLGSPIVYGYTF | TGTGCCAGCAGCTTAGGCTCACCCATTGTCTATGGCTACACCTTC
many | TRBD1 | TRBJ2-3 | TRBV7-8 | CASSFGSGGRDTQYF | TGTGCCAGCAGCTTTGGATCAGGGGGACGAGATACGCAGTATTTT
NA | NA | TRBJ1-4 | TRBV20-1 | CSASRAGSTNEKLFF | TGCAGTGCTAGCAGGGCCGGGTCGACTAATGAAAAACTGTTTTTT
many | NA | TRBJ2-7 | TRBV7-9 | CASSLSASTYEQYF | TGTGCCAGCAGCTTATCGGCCAGTACCTACGAGCAGTACTTC
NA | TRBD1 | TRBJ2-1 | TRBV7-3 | CASSLSGQGWNEQFF | TGTGCCAGCAGCTTATCGGGACAGGGGTGGAATGAGCAGTTCTTC
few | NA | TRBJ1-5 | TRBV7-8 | CASSLRYQPQHF | TGTGCCAGCAGCTTACGGTACCAGCCCCAGCATTTT
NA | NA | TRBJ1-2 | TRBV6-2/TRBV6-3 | CASSPIGGGGYTF | TGTGCCAGCAGCCCAATAGGAGGCGGAGGCTACACCTTC
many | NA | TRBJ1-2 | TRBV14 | CASSQTARYGYTF | TGTGCCAGCAGCCAAACTGCCCGGTATGGCTACACCTTC
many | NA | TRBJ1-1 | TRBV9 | CASSVGDGLGEAFF | TGTGCCAGCAGCGTAGGGGACGGTCTTGGTGAAGCTTTCTTT
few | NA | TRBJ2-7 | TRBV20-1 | CSARYPPRSMSYEQYF | TGCAGTGCTAGATACCCCCCCCGGAGTATGTCCTACGAGCAGTACTTC
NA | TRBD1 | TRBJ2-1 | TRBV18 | CASSPGTGTWNEQFF | TGTGCCAGCTCACCCGGGACAGGTACTTGGAATGAGCAGTTCTTC
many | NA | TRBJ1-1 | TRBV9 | CASSEFPVNTEAFF | TGTGCCAGCAGCGAATTTCCAGTGAACACTGAAGCTTTCTTT
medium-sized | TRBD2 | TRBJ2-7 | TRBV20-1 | CSARGGRDYEQYF | TGCAGTGCTAGGGGCGGGAGGGACTACGAGCAGTACTTC
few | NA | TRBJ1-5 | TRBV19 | CATQRPPGGPQHF | TGTGCCACCCAAAGACCTCCCGGGGGGCCCCAGCATTTT
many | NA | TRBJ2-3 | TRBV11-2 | CASSLVDVRGPDTQYF | TGTGCCAGCAGCTTAGTCGATGTCAGGGGCCCAGATACGCAGTATTTT
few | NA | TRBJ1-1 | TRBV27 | CASRETRVRTEAFF | TGTGCCAGCAGGGAAACCAGGGTACGGACTGAAGCTTTCTTT
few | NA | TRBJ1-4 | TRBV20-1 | CSAVGEGEKLFF | TGCAGTGCTGTAGGGGAGGGGGAAAAACTGTTTTTT